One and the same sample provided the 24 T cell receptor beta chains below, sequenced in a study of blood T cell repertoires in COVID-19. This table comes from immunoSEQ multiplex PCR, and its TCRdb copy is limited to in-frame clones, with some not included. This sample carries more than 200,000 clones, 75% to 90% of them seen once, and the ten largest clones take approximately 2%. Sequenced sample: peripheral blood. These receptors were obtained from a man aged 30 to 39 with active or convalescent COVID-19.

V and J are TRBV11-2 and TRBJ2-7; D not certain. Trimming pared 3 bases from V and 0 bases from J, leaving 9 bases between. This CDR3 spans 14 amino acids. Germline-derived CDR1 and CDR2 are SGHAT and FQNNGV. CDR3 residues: CASSFQETSYEQYF. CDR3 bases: TGTGCCAGCAGCTTCCAGGAAACCTCCTACGAGCAGTACTTC.

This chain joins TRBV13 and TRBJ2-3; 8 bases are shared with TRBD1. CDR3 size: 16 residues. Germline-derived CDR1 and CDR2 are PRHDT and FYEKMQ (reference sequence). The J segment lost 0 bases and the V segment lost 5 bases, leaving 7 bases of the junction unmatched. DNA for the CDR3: TGTGCCAGCAGCCCAGACAGGGGAGCTAGCACAGATACGCAGTATTTT. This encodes CASSPDRGASTDTQYF.

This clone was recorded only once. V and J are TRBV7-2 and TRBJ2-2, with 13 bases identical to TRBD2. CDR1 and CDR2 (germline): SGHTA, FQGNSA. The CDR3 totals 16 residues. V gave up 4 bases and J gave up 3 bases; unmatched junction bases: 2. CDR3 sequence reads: CASSSGLAGYTGELFF. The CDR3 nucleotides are TGTGCCAGCAGCTCGGGACTAGCGGGGTACACCGGGGAGCTGTTTTTT. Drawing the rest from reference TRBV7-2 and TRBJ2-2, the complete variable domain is GAGVSQSPSNKVTEKGKDVELRCDPISGHTALYWYRQSLGQGLEFLIYFQGNSAPDKSGLPSDRFSAERTGGSVSTLTIQRTQQEDSAVYLCASSSGLAGYTGELFFGEGSRLTVL.

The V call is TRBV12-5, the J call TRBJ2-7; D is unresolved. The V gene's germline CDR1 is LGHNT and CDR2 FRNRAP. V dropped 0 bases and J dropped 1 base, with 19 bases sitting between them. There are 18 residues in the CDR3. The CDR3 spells CASGLVSPPEPPSYEQYF. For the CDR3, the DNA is TGTGCTAGTGGTTTGGTAAGCCCCCCCGAACCCCCTTCCTACGAGCAGTACTTC.

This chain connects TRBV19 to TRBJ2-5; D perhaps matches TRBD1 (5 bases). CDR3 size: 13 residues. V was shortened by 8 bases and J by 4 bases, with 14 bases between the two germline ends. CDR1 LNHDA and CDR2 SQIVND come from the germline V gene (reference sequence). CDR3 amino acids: CASSDRSGETQYF. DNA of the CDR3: TGTGCCAGTTCCGACAGATCAGGAGAGACCCAGTACTTC.

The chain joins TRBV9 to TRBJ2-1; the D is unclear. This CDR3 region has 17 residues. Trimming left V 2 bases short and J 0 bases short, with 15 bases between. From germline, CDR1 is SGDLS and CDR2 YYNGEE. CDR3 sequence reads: CASSVPVSTGSYNEQFF. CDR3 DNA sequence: TGTGCCAGCAGCGTCCCGGTTTCAACCGGCTCCTACAATGAGCAGTTCTTC.

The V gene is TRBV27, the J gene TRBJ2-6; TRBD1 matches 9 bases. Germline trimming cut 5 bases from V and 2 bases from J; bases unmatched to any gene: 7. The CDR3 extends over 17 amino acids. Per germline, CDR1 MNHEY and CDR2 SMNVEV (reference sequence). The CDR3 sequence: CASSPGTGFAGANVLTF. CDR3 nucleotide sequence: TGTGCCAGCAGTCCCGGGACAGGGTTTGCTGGGGCCAACGTCCTGACTTTC.

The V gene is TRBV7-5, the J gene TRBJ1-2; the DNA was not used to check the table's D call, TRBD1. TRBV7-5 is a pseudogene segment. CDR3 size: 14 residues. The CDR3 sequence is CARSLDTENYGYTF. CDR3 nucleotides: TGTGCCAGAAGCTTAGATACAGAAAACTATGGCTACACCTTC.

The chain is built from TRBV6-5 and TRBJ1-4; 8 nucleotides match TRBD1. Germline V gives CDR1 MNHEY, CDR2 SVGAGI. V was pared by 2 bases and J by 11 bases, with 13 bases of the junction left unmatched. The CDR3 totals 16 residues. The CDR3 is CASSYVPGQEGGKLFF. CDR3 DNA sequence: TGTGCCAGCAGTTACGTCCCGGGACAGGAAGGTGGGAAACTGTTTTTT.

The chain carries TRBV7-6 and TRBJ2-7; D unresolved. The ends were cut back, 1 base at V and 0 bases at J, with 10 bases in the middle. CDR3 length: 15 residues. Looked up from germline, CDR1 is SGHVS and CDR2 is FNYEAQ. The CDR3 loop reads CASSLGDAPSYEQYF. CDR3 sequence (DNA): TGTGCCAGCAGCTTAGGCGATGCACCCTCCTACGAGCAGTACTTC.

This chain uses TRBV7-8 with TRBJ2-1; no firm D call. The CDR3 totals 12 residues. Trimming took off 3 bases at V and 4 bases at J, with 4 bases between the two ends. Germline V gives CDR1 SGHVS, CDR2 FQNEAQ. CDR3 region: CASSFQYNEQFF. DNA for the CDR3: TGTGCCAGCAGCTTCCAGTACAATGAGCAGTTCTTC.

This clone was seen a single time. DNA of the CDR3: TGTGCCAGCAGCCCCAGACACCTCCAAGAGACCCAGTACTTC. Protein sequence: CASSPRHLQETQYF. The chain links TRBV14 to TRBJ2-5; D remains ambiguous. V was trimmed by 4 bases and J by 1 base, leaving 10 bases between them. The CDR3 runs 14 residues. Germline values: CDR1 SGHDN, CDR2 FVKESK.

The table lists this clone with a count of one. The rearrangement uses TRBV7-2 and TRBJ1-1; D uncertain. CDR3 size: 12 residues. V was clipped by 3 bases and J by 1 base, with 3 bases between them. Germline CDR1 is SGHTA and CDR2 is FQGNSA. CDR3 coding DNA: TGTGCCAGCAGCTTCCAGAACACTGAAGCTTTCTTT. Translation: CASSFQNTEAFF.

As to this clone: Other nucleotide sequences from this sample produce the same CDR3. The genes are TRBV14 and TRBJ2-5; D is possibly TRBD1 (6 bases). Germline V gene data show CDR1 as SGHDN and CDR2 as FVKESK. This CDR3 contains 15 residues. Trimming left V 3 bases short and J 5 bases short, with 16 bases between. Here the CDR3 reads CASSHSIGRGETQYF. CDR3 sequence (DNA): TGTGCCAGCAGCCATAGTATCGGCAGGGGTGAGACCCAGTACTTC.

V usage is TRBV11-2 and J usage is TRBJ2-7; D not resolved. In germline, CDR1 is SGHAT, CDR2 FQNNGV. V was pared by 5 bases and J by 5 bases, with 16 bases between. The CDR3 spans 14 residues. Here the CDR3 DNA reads TGTGCCAGCAGCCCCTCAGGCCCGGTTAACGAGCAGTACTTC. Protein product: CASSPSGPVNEQYF. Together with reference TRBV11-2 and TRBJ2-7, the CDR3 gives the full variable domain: EAGVAQSPRYKIIEKRQSVAFWCNPISGHATLYWYQQILGQGPKLLIQFQNNGVVDDSQLPKDRFSAERLKGVDSTLKIQPAKLEDSAVYLCASSPSGPVNEQYFGPGTRLTVT.

CDR3 nucleotide sequence: TGTGCCAGCAGCAAACCCCTGCAGGGCGTGAGAAACACCATATATTTT. It is translated as CASSKPLQGVRNTIYF. The V gene is TRBV21-1, the J gene TRBJ1-3; TRBD1, the table's D call, was not compared with the DNA. TRBV21-1 is a recognized pseudogene. The CDR3 spans 16 residues.

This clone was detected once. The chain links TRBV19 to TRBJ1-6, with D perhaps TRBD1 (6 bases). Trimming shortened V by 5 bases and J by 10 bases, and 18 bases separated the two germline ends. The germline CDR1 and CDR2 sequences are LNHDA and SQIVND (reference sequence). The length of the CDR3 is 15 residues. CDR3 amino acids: CASSPQGGARSPLHF. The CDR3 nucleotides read TGTGCCAGTAGTCCCCAAGGGGGGGCCCGATCACCCCTCCACTTT.

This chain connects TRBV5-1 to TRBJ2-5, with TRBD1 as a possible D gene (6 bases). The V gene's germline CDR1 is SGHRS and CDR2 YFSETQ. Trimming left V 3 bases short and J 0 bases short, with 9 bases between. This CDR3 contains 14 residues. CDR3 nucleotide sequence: TGCGCCAGCAGCTACCGGGACAACCAAGAGACCCAGTACTTC. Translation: CASSYRDNQETQYF.

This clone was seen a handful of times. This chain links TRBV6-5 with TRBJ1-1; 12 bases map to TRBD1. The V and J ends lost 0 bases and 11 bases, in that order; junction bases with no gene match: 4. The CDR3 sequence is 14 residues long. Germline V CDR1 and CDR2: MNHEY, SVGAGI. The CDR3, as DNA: TGTGCCAGCAGTTACTCGGGACAGGGGGCGGGGGCTTTCTTT. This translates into CASSYSGQGAGAFF.

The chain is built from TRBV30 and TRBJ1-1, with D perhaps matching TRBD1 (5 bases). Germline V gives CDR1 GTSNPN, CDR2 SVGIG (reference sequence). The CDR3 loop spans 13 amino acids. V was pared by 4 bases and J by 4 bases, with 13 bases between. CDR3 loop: CAWKDQGPTEAFF. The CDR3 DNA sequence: TGTGCCTGGAAAGACCAGGGCCCCACTGAAGCTTTCTTT. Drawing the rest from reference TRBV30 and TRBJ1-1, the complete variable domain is SQTIHQWPATLVQPVGSPLSLECTVEGTSNPNLYWYRQAAGRGLQLLFYSVGIGQISSEVPQNLSASRPQDRQFILSSKKLLLSDSGFYLCAWKDQGPTEAFFGQGTRLTVV.

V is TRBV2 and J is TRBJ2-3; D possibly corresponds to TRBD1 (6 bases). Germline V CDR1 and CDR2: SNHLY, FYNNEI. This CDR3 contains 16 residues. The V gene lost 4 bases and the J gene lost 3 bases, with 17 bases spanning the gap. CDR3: CASSGGRSLITDTQYF. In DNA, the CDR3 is TGTGCCAGCAGTGGGGGGCGAAGTCTTATAACAGATACGCAGTATTTT.

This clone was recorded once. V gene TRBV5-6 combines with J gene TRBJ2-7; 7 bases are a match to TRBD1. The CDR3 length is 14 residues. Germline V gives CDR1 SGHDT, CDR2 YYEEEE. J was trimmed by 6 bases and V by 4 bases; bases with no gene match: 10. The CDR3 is CASSSTGTALEQYF. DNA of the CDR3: TGTGCCAGCAGCAGCACCGGGACAGCTCTCGAGCAGTACTTC.

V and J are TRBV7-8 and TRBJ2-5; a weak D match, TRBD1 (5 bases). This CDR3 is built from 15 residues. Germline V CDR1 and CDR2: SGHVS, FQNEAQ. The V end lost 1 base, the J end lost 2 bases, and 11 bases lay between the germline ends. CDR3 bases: TGTGCCAGCAGCTTAGGAAGACAGTTTCAAGAGACCCAGTACTTC. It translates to CASSLGRQFQETQYF. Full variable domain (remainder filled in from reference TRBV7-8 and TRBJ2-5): GAGVSQSPRYKVAKRGQDVALRCDPISGHVSLFWYQQALGQGPEFLTYFQNEAQLDKSGLPSDRFFAERPEGSVSTLKIQRTQQEDSAVYLCASSLGRQFQETQYFGPGTRLLVL.

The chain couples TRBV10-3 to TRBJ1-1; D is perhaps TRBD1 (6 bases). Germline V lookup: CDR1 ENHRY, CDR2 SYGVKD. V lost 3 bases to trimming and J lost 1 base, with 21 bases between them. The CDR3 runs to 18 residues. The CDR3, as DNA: TGTGCCATCAGTGATAAGTTATTAAACAGGGCCGGGAACACTGAAGCTTTCTTT. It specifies CAISDKLLNRAGNTEAFF.